A selection of T cell receptor beta chains follows, all from one sample in a study of breast tumors, draining lymph nodes, adjacent tissues. TCRdb re-called the multiplex PCR reads through MiXCR, storing one row per CDR3 protein. This table has 30,000 to 40,000 distinct CDR3 sequences, 36% appearing once. Sequenced input: breast tumor tissue. The source is a female donor with breast cancer. Some clones in this sample may be carry-over from other donors' samples. Both conserved end residues are part of each CDR3. A D gene is named only where the DNA matches it firmly. The listing skips clone size in some rows; elsewhere it reads once, few, many or a size class.

V gene: TRBV12-3/TRBV12-4; D gene: .; J gene: TRBJ2-3; clone size: .; CDR3 DNA: TGTGCCATCACTGAGGGCGTTCGCACAGATACGCAGTATTTT; CDR3 protein: CAITEGVRTDTQYF
V gene: TRBV27; D gene: TRBD1; J gene: TRBJ1-6; clone size: few; CDR3 DNA: TGTGCCAGCAGCCTCGGGACAGGGGGTAATTCACCCCTCCACTTT; CDR3 protein: CASSLGTGGNSPLHF
V gene: TRBV4-2; D gene: .; J gene: TRBJ2-7; clone size: .; CDR3 DNA: TGTGCCAGCAGCCAAGATGGAGCGCTGTCCTACGAGCAGTACTTC; CDR3 protein: CASSQDGALSYEQYF
V gene: TRBV11-2; D gene: TRBD2; J gene: TRBJ2-7; clone size: many; CDR3 DNA: TGTGCCAGCCGCCCCGGGGGGTACTACGAGCAGTACTTC; CDR3 protein: CASRPGGYYEQYF
V gene: TRBV5-1; D gene: TRBD1; J gene: TRBJ2-7; clone size: medium-sized; CDR3 DNA: TGCGCCAGCAGGAGGGGACAGGGAACGGACGAGCAGTACTTC; CDR3 protein: CASRRGQGTDEQYF
V gene: TRBV20-1; D gene: .; J gene: TRBJ2-7; clone size: many; CDR3 DNA: TGCAGTGCCCGCGGTAGTGGGTCATACGAGCAGTACTTC; CDR3 protein: CSARGSGSYEQYF
V gene: TRBV12-3/TRBV12-4; D gene: .; J gene: TRBJ2-5; clone size: many; CDR3 DNA: TGTGCCAGCAGTTTAGCGCAAGAGACCCAGTACTTC; CDR3 protein: CASSLAQETQYF
V gene: TRBV12-3/TRBV12-4; D gene: .; J gene: TRBJ2-5; clone size: many; CDR3 DNA: TGTGCCAGCAGCTCCGGACGGGGGGCCCAAGAGACCCAGTACTTC; CDR3 protein: CASSSGRGAQETQYF
V gene: TRBV9; D gene: TRBD1; J gene: TRBJ2-1; clone size: many; CDR3 DNA: TGTGCCAGCAGCCGAAGAGGGGACAGCTCCTACAATGAGCAGTTCTTC; CDR3 protein: CASSRRGDSSYNEQFF
V gene: TRBV14; D gene: .; J gene: TRBJ2-3; clone size: .; CDR3 DNA: TGTGCCAGCAGTTACGGAAGGGAAACCACGCAGTATTTT; CDR3 protein: CASSYGRETTQYF
V gene: TRBV7-9; D gene: TRBD1; J gene: TRBJ1-6; clone size: .; CDR3 DNA: TGTGCCAGCAGCCCCAACAGGGGACGGGATTCACCCCTCCACTTT; CDR3 protein: CASSPNRGRDSPLHF
V gene: TRBV20-1; D gene: TRBD1; J gene: TRBJ2-1; clone size: .; CDR3 DNA: TGCAGTGGACAGGGGGCCGACAATGAGCAGTTCTTC; CDR3 protein: CSGQGADNEQFF
V gene: TRBV20-1; D gene: .; J gene: TRBJ2-5; clone size: many; CDR3 DNA: TGCAGTGCTAGAGATTCCGGGAAAGAGACCCAGTACTTC; CDR3 protein: CSARDSGKETQYF
V gene: TRBV20-1; D gene: .; J gene: TRBJ2-1; clone size: many; CDR3 DNA: TGCAGTGCTAGCCCGTCCCGGGAGCAGTTCTTC; CDR3 protein: CSASPSREQFF
V gene: TRBV4-1; D gene: TRBD2; J gene: TRBJ2-1; clone size: .; CDR3 DNA: TGCGCCAGCAGCCGACATGCTAGCGGGAGAAACTACAATGAGCAGTTCTTC; CDR3 protein: CASSRHASGRNYNEQFF
V gene: TRBV29-1; D gene: .; J gene: TRBJ2-3; clone size: .; CDR3 DNA: TGCAGCCCCGAAAGGTGGAACACAGATACGCAGTATTTT; CDR3 protein: CSPERWNTDTQYF
V gene: TRBV6-5; D gene: TRBD2; J gene: TRBJ2-1; clone size: many; CDR3 DNA: TGTGCCAGCAGCTTTCTGACTAGCGGGAGGCCGGGTGAGCAGTTCTTC; CDR3 protein: CASSFLTSGRPGEQFF
V gene: TRBV24-1; D gene: .; J gene: TRBJ1-3; clone size: many; CDR3 DNA: TGTGCCACCAGTGATTTCCTCCGGGGGGGGGTAGCTGGAAACACCATATATTTT; CDR3 protein: CATSDFLRGGVAGNTIYF
V gene: TRBV29-1; D gene: TRBD2; J gene: TRBJ2-1; clone size: many; CDR3 DNA: TGCAGCGTTGACGGTGTAGCGGGAGACAATGAGCAGTTCTTC; CDR3 protein: CSVDGVAGDNEQFF
V gene: TRBV6-1; D gene: .; J gene: TRBJ2-2; clone size: many; CDR3 DNA: TGTGCCAGCAGTGGAAGGAGCCTTGGGACTCGGAACACCGGGGAGCTGTTTTTT; CDR3 protein: CASSGRSLGTRNTGELFF
V gene: TRBV11-3; D gene: TRBD2; J gene: TRBJ2-3; clone size: many; CDR3 DNA: TGTGCCAGCAGCGAATCGGGGGGGGGAACAGATACGCAGTATTTT; CDR3 protein: CASSESGGGTDTQYF
V gene: TRBV6-2/TRBV6-3; D gene: TRBD1; J gene: TRBJ1-1; clone size: .; CDR3 DNA: TGTGCCAGCAGTTCCCACAGGGGAATGAACACTGAAGCTTTCTTT; CDR3 protein: CASSSHRGMNTEAFF
V gene: TRBV19; D gene: .; J gene: TRBJ1-5; clone size: .; CDR3 DNA: TGTGCCAGTAGCGAAAGAGGTCAGCCCCAGCATTTT; CDR3 protein: CASSERGQPQHF
V gene: TRBV6-5; D gene: .; J gene: TRBJ2-7; clone size: many; CDR3 DNA: TGTGCCAGCAGTTACTCGATCGGCAGGGTGTCCGAGCAGTACTTC; CDR3 protein: CASSYSIGRVSEQYF
V gene: TRBV3-1; D gene: .; J gene: TRBJ1-2; clone size: many; CDR3 DNA: TGTGCCAGCAGCCAAGATGTGGGGCGGTATGGCTACACCTTC; CDR3 protein: CASSQDVGRYGYTF
V gene: TRBV4-2; D gene: .; J gene: TRBJ1-5; clone size: .; CDR3 DNA: TGTGCCAGCAGCCAATCGGGGGGCGGAGGTCAGCCCCAGCATTTT; CDR3 protein: CASSQSGGGGQPQHF
V gene: TRBV6-1; D gene: TRBD2; J gene: TRBJ2-7; clone size: many; CDR3 DNA: TGTGCCAGCAGTGCGGCTAGCGGGTTAGAGCAGTACTTC; CDR3 protein: CASSAASGLEQYF
V gene: TRBV19; D gene: TRBD1; J gene: TRBJ2-7; clone size: many; CDR3 DNA: TGTGCCAGTAGTCTTGGCCAGGGGGCCTACGAGCAGTACTTC; CDR3 protein: CASSLGQGAYEQYF
V gene: TRBV9; D gene: .; J gene: TRBJ1-1; clone size: .; CDR3 DNA: TGTGCCAGCAGCGTAAGCCCGGACGGGAACACTGAAGCTTTCTTT; CDR3 protein: CASSVSPDGNTEAFF
V gene: TRBV5-6; D gene: TRBD2; J gene: TRBJ2-7; clone size: medium-sized; CDR3 DNA: TGTGCCAGCAGCACAACTAGCGGTAGCCTATCCTACGAGCAGTACTTC; CDR3 protein: CASSTTSGSLSYEQYF
V gene: TRBV15; D gene: .; J gene: TRBJ2-5; clone size: many; CDR3 DNA: TGTGCCACCAGCCTACGAGAACCCCAAGAGACCCAGTACTTC; CDR3 protein: CATSLREPQETQYF
V gene: TRBV6-2/TRBV6-3; D gene: .; J gene: TRBJ1-2; clone size: many; CDR3 DNA: TGTGCCAGCAGTTACGGAATCTATGGCTACACCTTC; CDR3 protein: CASSYGIYGYTF
V gene: TRBV27; D gene: .; J gene: TRBJ2-3; clone size: .; CDR3 DNA: TGTGCCAGCAGTTTATCGTGGGGTTATGTCACAGATACGCAGTATTTT; CDR3 protein: CASSLSWGYVTDTQYF
V gene: TRBV7-8; D gene: TRBD1; J gene: TRBJ2-7; clone size: .; CDR3 DNA: TGTGCCAGCAGCCGCCGGGACAGGGTCGACGAGCAGTACTTC; CDR3 protein: CASSRRDRVDEQYF
V gene: TRBV30; D gene: .; J gene: TRBJ2-2; clone size: .; CDR3 DNA: TGTGCCTGGAGCGCTAGGGGGGAGCTGTTTTTT; CDR3 protein: CAWSARGELFF
V gene: TRBV27; D gene: TRBD1; J gene: TRBJ2-7; clone size: .; CDR3 DNA: TGTGCCAGCAGCCGCTCCGGGACAGTCGCCTACGAGCAGTACTTC; CDR3 protein: CASSRSGTVAYEQYF
V gene: TRBV4-1; D gene: .; J gene: TRBJ2-5; clone size: many; CDR3 DNA: TGCGCCAGCAGCCAAGATTCCGGGAGTAGGACCCAGTACTTC; CDR3 protein: CASSQDSGSRTQYF
V gene: TRBV7-8; D gene: .; J gene: TRBJ2-5; clone size: many; CDR3 DNA: TGTGCCAGCAGCTTAGCGCAGGCAGGGTTACAGACCCAGTACTTC; CDR3 protein: CASSLAQAGLQTQYF
V gene: TRBV29-1; D gene: .; J gene: TRBJ2-7; clone size: many; CDR3 DNA: TGCAGCGTTGGTGGGGGGAGTACCTACGAGCAGTACTTC; CDR3 protein: CSVGGGSTYEQYF
V gene: TRBV7-9; D gene: TRBD2; J gene: TRBJ2-3; clone size: .; CDR3 DNA: TGTGCCACTTCAATAGCGGGGGGCACAGATACGCAGTATTTT; CDR3 protein: CATSIAGGTDTQYF